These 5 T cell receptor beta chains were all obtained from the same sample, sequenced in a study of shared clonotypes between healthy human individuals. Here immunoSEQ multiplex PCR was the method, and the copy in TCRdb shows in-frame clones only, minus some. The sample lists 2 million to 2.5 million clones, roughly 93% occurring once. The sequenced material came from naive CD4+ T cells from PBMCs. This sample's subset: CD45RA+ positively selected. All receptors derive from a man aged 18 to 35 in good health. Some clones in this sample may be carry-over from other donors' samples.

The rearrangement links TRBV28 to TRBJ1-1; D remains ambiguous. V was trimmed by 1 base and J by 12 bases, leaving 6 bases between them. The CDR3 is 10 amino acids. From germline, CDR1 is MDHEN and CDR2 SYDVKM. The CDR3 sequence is CASSLLLPFF. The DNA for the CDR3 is TGTGCCAGCAGTTTATTATTACCTTTCTTT.

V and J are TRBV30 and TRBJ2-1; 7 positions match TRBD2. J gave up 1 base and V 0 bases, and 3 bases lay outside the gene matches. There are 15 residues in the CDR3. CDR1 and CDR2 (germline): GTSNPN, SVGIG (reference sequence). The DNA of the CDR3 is TGTGCCTGGAGTGTACCTAGCGGTTCCTACAATGAGCAGTTCTTC. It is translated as CAWSVPSGSYNEQFF.

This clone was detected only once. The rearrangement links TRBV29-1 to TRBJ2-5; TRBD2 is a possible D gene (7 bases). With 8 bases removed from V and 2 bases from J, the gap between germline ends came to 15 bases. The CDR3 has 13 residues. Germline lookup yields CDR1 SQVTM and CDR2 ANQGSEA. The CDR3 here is CSKREGGQETQYF. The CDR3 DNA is TGCAGCAAAAGGGAGGGGGGGCAAGAGACCCAGTACTTC. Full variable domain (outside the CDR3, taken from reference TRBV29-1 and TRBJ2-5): SAVISQKPSRDICQRGTSLTIQCQVDSQVTMMFWYRQQPGQSLTLIATANQGSEATYESGFVIDKFPISRPNLTFSTLTVSNMSPEDSSIYLCSKREGGQETQYFGPGTRLLVL.

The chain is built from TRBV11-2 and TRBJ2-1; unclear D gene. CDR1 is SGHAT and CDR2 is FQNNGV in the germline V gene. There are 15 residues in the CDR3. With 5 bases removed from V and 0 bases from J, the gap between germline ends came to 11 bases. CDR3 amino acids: CASSLTRSSYNEQFF. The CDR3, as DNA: TGTGCCAGCAGCCTTACACGGAGCTCCTACAATGAGCAGTTCTTC.

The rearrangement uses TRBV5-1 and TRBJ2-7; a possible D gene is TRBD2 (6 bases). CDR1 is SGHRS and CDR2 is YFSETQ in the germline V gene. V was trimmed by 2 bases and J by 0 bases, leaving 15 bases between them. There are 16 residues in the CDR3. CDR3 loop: CASSFLPIGSSYEQYF. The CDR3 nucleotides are TGCGCCAGCAGCTTCTTACCCATCGGGAGCTCCTACGAGCAGTACTTC.